The next 10 T cell receptor beta chains were all read from a single sample in a study of T cell responses to AZD1222 COVID-19 vaccine. Generated by immunoSEQ multiplex PCR, the TCRdb table keeps only in-frame clones and is missing some. The top ten hold approximately 4.7% of the sample, which has about 140,000 clones, about 86% seen once. This sample comprised peripheral blood, obtained 28 days after the second AZD1222 dose. All receptors derive from an adult who received the AZD1222 COVID-19 vaccine.

This chain uses TRBV27 with TRBJ1-1; no firm D call. V gave up 3 bases and J gave up 8 bases, with 10 bases separating them. There are 12 residues in the CDR3. CDR1 MNHEY and CDR2 SMNVEV come from the germline V gene (reference sequence). CDR3 loop: CASSFRNGEAFF. DNA for the CDR3: TGTGCCAGCAGTTTTAGGAACGGGGAAGCTTTCTTT.

A few counts support this clone. V is TRBV28 and J is TRBJ2-3, with D perhaps TRBD2 (7 bases). This CDR3 region has 15 residues. CDR1 and CDR2 (germline): MDHEN, SYDVKM. V was clipped by 7 bases and J by 7 bases, with 21 bases between them. The CDR3 spells CASTLRGGGSNTQYF. The CDR3, as DNA: TGTGCCAGCACCCTGAGGGGGGGAGGGTCGAATACGCAGTATTTT.

The rearrangement links TRBV19 to TRBJ2-6; the D is unclear. Per germline, CDR1 LNHDA and CDR2 SQIVND (reference sequence). V shed 5 bases and J shed 1 base, with 9 bases lying between them. This CDR3 region has 15 residues. The DNA of the CDR3 is TGTGCCAGTAGTTCCCAAAGATCTGGGGCCAACGTCCTGACTTTC. Translated: CASSSQRSGANVLTF.

This chain joins TRBV7-9 and TRBJ2-3; 12 bases match TRBD2. There are 20 residues in the CDR3. With V trimmed by 5 bases and J by 4 bases, 19 bases remained unmatched. Germline assignment: CDR1 SEHNR and CDR2 FQNEAQ (reference sequence). CDR3 region: CASSNFKNPSGGALADTQYF. CDR3 DNA sequence: TGTGCCAGCAGCAATTTTAAAAACCCTAGCGGGGGGGCCTTGGCAGATACGCAGTATTTT. Based on the CDR3 plus reference TRBV7-9 and TRBJ2-3, the full variable domain is DTGVSQNPRHKITKRGQNVTFRCDPISEHNRLYWYRQTLGQGPEFLTYFQNEAQLEKSRLLSDRFSAERPKGSFSTLEIQRTEQGDSAMYLCASSNFKNPSGGALADTQYFGPGTRLTVL.

This chain links TRBV6-5 with TRBJ2-1; D is unresolved. Trimming removed 0 bases from V and 9 bases from J, with 18 bases in between. The CDR3 is made up of 16 amino acids. In germline, CDR1 is MNHEY, CDR2 SVGAGI. The CDR3 DNA follows: TGTGCCAGCAGTTACTCTTACCCACCGAGACACATTGAGCAGTTCTTC. This translates into CASSYSYPPRHIEQFF.

The genes are TRBV18 and TRBJ1-5; no reliable D call. Trimming pared 3 bases from V and 5 bases from J, leaving 5 bases between. The CDR3 has 12 amino acids. CDR1 and CDR2 (germline): KGHSH, LQKENI. The CDR3 sequence is CASSPDDQPQHF. The CDR3 region has the DNA TGTGCCAGCTCACCTGATGATCAGCCCCAGCATTTT.

This rearrangement joins TRBV6-1 to TRBJ1-3, with 8 bases fitting TRBD1. Germline CDR1 is MNHNS and CDR2 is SASEGT. The CDR3 covers 17 residues. Trimming at V came to 1 base and at J to 1 base, leaving 6 bases not matched to a gene. CDR3 protein: CASSEDPGGSSGNTIYF. DNA of the CDR3: TGTGCCAGCAGTGAAGACCCAGGGGGCAGTTCTGGAAACACCATATATTTT.

The J gene is TRBJ1-6, the V gene TRBV7-9, with D unresolved. The CDR3 length is 13 residues. CDR1 is SEHNR, CDR2 FQNEAQ, per germline (reference sequence). V lost 6 bases and J lost 8, with 11 bases in between. The CDR3 sequence is CASSGQSDSPLHF. DNA for the CDR3: TGTGCCAGCAGTGGGCAATCGGATTCACCCCTCCACTTT.

The rearrangement joins TRBV28 to TRBJ1-2, with a tentative D call TRBD1 (6 bases). The CDR3 loop spans 14 amino acids. Germline loops: CDR1 MDHEN, CDR2 SYDVKM. V lost 4 bases and J 0 bases, leaving 9 bases between the germline ends. This chain's CDR3 is CASSSTGTNYGYTF. The CDR3 DNA reads as TGTGCCAGCAGTTCAACAGGGACTAACTATGGCTACACCTTC.

The chain employs TRBV12-5 and TRBJ2-5; D might be TRBD2 (5 bases). Trimming stripped 6 bases from V and 1 base from J, with 15 bases between. This CDR3 contains 15 residues. Germline lookup yields CDR1 LGHNT and CDR2 FRNRAP. CDR3 in amino acids: CASGPGPTTQETQYF. DNA of the CDR3: TGTGCTAGTGGACCCGGACCGACTACCCAAGAGACCCAGTACTTC. The full variable domain, completed using reference TRBV12-5 and TRBJ2-5, is DARVTQTPRHKVTEMGQEVTMRCQPILGHNTVFWYRQTMMQGLELLAYFRNRAPLDDSGMPKDRFSAEMPDATLATLKIQPSEPRDSAVYFCASGPGPTTQETQYFGPGTRLLVL.